This T cell receptor (beta chain) was obtained from a study of CD8+CD57+ T cells in acquired aplastic anemia. About the study: Sorted CD4+ and CD8+ cells yielded DNA averaging about 3.1 ug.

In patients chosen for sequencing, flow cytometry had shown CD8+CD57+ cell expansion. Sampling of blood occurred while the patients had still received no therapy. The use of genomic DNA as template underpinned the TCR beta VDJ and CDR3 profiling. A single record per CDR3 protein comes from TCRdb applying MiXCR to the reads. The sample gives about 180,000 distinct CDR3 sequences, 63% of which show up once; roughly 43% is in the top ten. Regarding the study as a whole: Patients and controls turned out to have roughly 31 CD8+ CDR3 sequences in common.

This clonotype appeared many times. No antigen is known for it. The CDR3 totals 17 residues. Germline assignment: CDR1 SGDLS and CDR2 YYNGEE. The germline V and J ends were trimmed by 0 bases and 3 bases, with 19 bases remaining between them. The chain recombines TRBV9 with TRBJ2-7; D perhaps matches TRBD1 (7 bases). The sequence was obtained from a human donor with aplastic anemia. The sample was sorted CD4+, CD8+, or CD8+CD57+ T cells (not recorded which) from PBMCs. The CDR3 region is CASSVEGARGLGYEQYF. In nucleotides, the CDR3 is TGTGCCAGCAGCGTAGAGGGGGCCCGGGGGCTCGGCTACGAGCAGTACTTC.